This T cell receptor (beta chain) stems from a study of shared clonotypes between healthy human individuals (dated by TCRdb to the early 2020s). For the wider study: Two women and a few men aged 18 to 49 years were included in the cohort. For each donor, CD4 naive and CD4 memory were each given three plates, CD8 naive was given two plates, and CD8 memory was given one plate. To estimate repertoire size and how much clonotypes are shared between individuals, the study performed deep sequencing of blood TCR repertoires from a handful of healthy adults. To increase sequencing depth and limit assay-specific biases, TCR repertoire library preparation and sequencing were carried out by different laboratories using diverse techniques. Leukapheresis yielded between about 0.94 and 9.5 billion PBMCs per donor. What the work shows at the level of the full study, not this receptor alone: Higher generation probabilities were observed for clonotypes shared by all four sorted-subset donors than for non-shared clonotypes. Estimated clonotype richness was generally larger for naive than for memory subsets. When four donors were compared, the shared fraction of clonotypes was about 5% for naive CD4, around 4% for naive CD8, more than 2% for memory CD4, and 0.35% to 0.4% for memory CD8. Rarefaction of sorted-subset datasets indicated incomplete sequencing despite the large sequencing depth. The small number of donors limited the genetic and exposure-history diversity represented. Pairwise subsampling led to the expectation that sequencing depth would affect the degree of clonotype sharing among donors. Sampling was restricted to blood, and TCR repertoires in tissues likely differ from the TCR repertoires found in blood.

Using the deep immunoSEQ assay, multiplex PCR amplified TCR CDR3 regions from genomic DNA. Genomic DNA extracted from each cell subset was distributed evenly over all wells of several immunoSEQ 96-well plates, and each plate served as one replicate. Each replicate PCR for sorted subsets received around 200 ng genomic DNA, equal to roughly 30,000 T cell genomes. Purified libraries were quantified with a Qubit 3.0 fluorometer, sized on a Bioanalyzer 2100, and re-quantified with the KAPA Library Quantification kit. Every immunoSEQ 96-well plate was sequenced on a separate single-read 150-cycle Illumina NextSeq 550 flow cell. The paper's data handling went like this. Because only junctional sequences without quality scores were contained in the immunoSEQ output, filtering matching that applied to full-length reads could not be performed. Sequences were annotated with PyIR, a Python wrapper for IgBLAST v1.9, using IMGT germline references to assign V/J genes and CDR3. Any read was removed if the V/J assignment was weak (E-value above 1e-6), the CDR3 was missing, or the read contained stop codons, out-of-frame junctions, or ambiguous translated residues. V3J clonotypes were defined by identical inferred V gene, J gene, and CDR3 amino acid sequence. The percentage overlap between two repertoires was calculated by dividing the number of shared unique clonotypes by the size of the smaller repertoire. Three approaches were used to assess repertoire richness: RTK rarefaction, the Chao1 estimator, and Recon v2.1 estimates of unobserved clonotypes. Generation probabilities for all TCRbeta clonotypes obtained by the gDNA method from several donors were computed using OLGA. This immuneACCESS table, as held by TCRdb, lists in-frame sequences with V and J called but not all clones. Of the missing ones, under half trace to an unresolved V gene in checked studies; the others have no known cause. The V and J calls and clone size come from that table; D and trimming were worked out from the DNA. This sample gives 2 million to 2.5 million clones in total; 93% of them show up just once. In total, the top ten clones hold about 0.39% of the sample.

Reading the germline V gene gives CDR1 SGHVS and CDR2 FNYEAQ. Including cysteine and phenylalanine, the CDR3 has 14 amino acids. The kept DNA is CDR3 alone, 42 bases in frame from the first base. V is clipped by 2 bases and J by 10 bases, and the sequence between their germline boundaries is 12 bases long. Comment on this clone: Its target antigen remains unknown. No base-level quality is on record; no much larger clone is a single base apart.

The donors were healthy, HIV-negative adults who had no recently reported acute infections or vaccinations. Every donor was a Caucasian adult residing in Nashville, Tennessee, USA. CD4+ T cells were enriched by magnetic negative selection, after which naive cells were positively selected on CD45RA and the negative fraction was taken as the memory subset. After blood collection by leukapheresis, PBMCs were isolated using Ficoll-Histopaque density gradient centrifugation and then cryopreserved in the vapor phase of liquid nitrogen. Purity and quantity of every magnetically sorted T cell population were checked by analytical flow cytometry. Genomic DNA was isolated from each sorted fraction and quantified by UV absorbance on a Nanodrop 2000c.

Sequenced input: naive CD4+ T cells from PBMCs. The cell subset or site label, read with the paper, signifies: CD45RA+ positively selected. This chain joins TRBV7-6 to TRBJ1-6; no confident D gene assignment can be made. This clonotype was sampled from a young man in good health. Some clones in this sample may be carry-over from other donors' samples. The CDR3 region: CASSLLDRESPLHF. The base sequence is TGTGCCAGCAGCTTACTAGACCGGGAATCACCCCTCCACTTT.